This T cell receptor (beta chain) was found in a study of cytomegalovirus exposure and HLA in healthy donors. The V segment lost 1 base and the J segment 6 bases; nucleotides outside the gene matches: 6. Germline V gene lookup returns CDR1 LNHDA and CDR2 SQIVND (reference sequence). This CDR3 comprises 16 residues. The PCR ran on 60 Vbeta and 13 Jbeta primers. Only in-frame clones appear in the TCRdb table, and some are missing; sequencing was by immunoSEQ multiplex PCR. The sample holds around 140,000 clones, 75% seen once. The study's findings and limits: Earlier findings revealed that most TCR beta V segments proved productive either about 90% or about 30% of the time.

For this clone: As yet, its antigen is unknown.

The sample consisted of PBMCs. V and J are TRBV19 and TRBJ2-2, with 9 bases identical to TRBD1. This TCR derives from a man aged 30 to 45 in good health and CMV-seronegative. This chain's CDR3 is CASSIGDRVISGELFF. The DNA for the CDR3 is TGTGCCAGTAGTATAGGGGACAGGGTTATCTCCGGGGAGCTGTTTTTT.